This T cell receptor (beta chain) was sequenced for a study of cytomegalovirus exposure and HLA in healthy donors (dated by TCRdb to the late 2010s). For the wider study: According to a later analysis, the approximately 130 validation repertoires were produced on the same platform as the 666 repertoires of the first cohort. The study aimed to test whether cataloging public T cell receptors could reveal signatures of past pathogen exposure. Besides the first cohort of 550 to 750 subjects, a separate validation cohort made up of 120 different subjects was used. To predict cytomegalovirus infection status, the study brought together high-throughput TCR immunosequencing, statistical association of individual TCRs with disease status, and machine learning.

The germline V gene gives CDR1 as KGHSH and CDR2 as LQKENI. At the junction V is shortened by 3 bases and J by 1 base, with 3 bases in between. The CDR3, cysteine through phenylalanine, is 12 amino acids long. Just CDR3 DNA is preserved here, 36 bases in frame from base 1. Overall study outcomes, separate from this receptor: A later analysis had no HLA typing for the validation cohort, so co-occurrence there was scored across all 110 or so repertoires. A later analysis found that TCRs clustered in the first cohort also tended to co-occur in the roughly 120 validation repertoires, with 94% of cluster scores above 0. The study listed 150 to 200 TCR beta chains as associated with cytomegalovirus. According to the authors, the approach could potentially be generalized to other disease states and immunological phenotypes. The classifier was reported to diagnose cytomegalovirus status with high specificity and sensitivity in both the original and validation cohorts. In vitro tests confirmed that a few of the cytomegalovirus-associated TCR beta chains recognize cytomegalovirus antigens. Most TCR sequences were seen in very few donors, while some public TCRs were found in many individuals.

Libraries were prepared through the immunoSEQ multiplex PCR assay. The paper's data handling went like this. A statistical classification framework was built to diagnose cytomegalovirus status from the catalog of TCR beta chain sequences. This immuneACCESS table, as held by TCRdb, lists in-frame sequences with V and J called but not all clones. Of the missing ones, under half trace to an unresolved V gene in checked studies; the others have no known cause. V and J calls and clone size are as listed in that table; D and trimming were resolved from the DNA. Here the sample has 150,000 to 250,000 clones; roughly 81% occur a single time. Jointly, the top ten make up 1% to 1.5% of the sample. Points on this clone: Its antigen is not yet known. No base-level quality is on record; no much larger clone is a single base apart.

Separate from the approximately 670-subject first cohort, the validation cohort of 120 subjects was the group to which the donors belonged. This receptor was identified in a woman aged 25 to 39 in good health and CMV-seronegative. The chain joins TRBV18 to TRBJ1-1; the D segment cannot be called with confidence. Sequences were obtained from PBMCs. The nucleotide sequence is TGTGCCAGCTCACCCCAGAACACTGAAGCTTTCTTT. This codes for CASSPQNTEAFF.